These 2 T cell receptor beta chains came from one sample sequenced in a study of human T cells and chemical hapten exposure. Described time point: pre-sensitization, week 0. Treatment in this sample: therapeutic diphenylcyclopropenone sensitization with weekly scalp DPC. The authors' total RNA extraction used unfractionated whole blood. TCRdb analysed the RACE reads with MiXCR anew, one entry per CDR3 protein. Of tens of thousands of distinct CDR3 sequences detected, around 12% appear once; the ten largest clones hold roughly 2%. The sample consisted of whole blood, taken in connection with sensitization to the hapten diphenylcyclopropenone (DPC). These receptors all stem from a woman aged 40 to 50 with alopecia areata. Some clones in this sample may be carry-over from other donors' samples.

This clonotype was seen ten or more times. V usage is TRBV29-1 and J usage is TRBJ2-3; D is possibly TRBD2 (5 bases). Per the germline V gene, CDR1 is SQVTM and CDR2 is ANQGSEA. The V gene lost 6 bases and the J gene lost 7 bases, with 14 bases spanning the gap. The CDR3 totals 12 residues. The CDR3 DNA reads TGCAGCGTCAACGTGAGGGAGAATACGCAGTATTTT. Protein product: CSVNVRENTQYF.

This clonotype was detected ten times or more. The CDR3 loop reads CASSPGQGNYGYTF. The CDR3 DNA is TGTGCCAGCAGTCCCGGACAGGGGAATTATGGCTACACCTTC. This sequence joins TRBV28 and TRBJ1-2, with TRBD1 matching over 9 bases. Germline CDR1 MDHEN, CDR2 SYDVKM. This CDR3 is built from 14 residues. After removal of 5 bases from V and 5 bases from J, the junction contained 6 bases not matched to a gene.